The rows below give T cell receptor beta chains drawn from one sample of a study of blood T cell repertoires in COVID-19. TCRdb keeps only in-frame clones here, not all; method: immunoSEQ multiplex PCR. The sample records fewer than 600,000 clones, 89% being singletons. The material sequenced was peripheral blood. The receptors derive from a man aged 18 to 29 with COVID-19, enrolled during active disease. Both conserved end residues are part of each CDR3. Each record gives: clone size, V gene, D gene, J gene, CDR3 protein, CDR3 DNA. D genes are given only for firm matches. Only some rows state a clone size, as once, few, many or a class for expanded clones.

-	TRBV7-9	-	TRBJ2-7	CAVQDALDILDF	TGTGCCGTTCAGGATGCCCTGGACATCCTTGACTTC
-	TRBV18	TRBD1	TRBJ2-7	CASSPGTGTYEQYF	TGTGCCAGCTCACCCGGGACAGGTACCTACGAGCAGTACTTC
once	TRBV24-1	-	TRBJ1-1	CATSGYLSINTEAFF	TGTGCCACCAGTGGTTACCTATCTATCAACACTGAAGCTTTCTTT
once	TRBV7-9	-	TRBJ1-2	CASSWEGEDGYTF	TGTGCCAGCAGCTGGGAGGGGGAGGATGGCTACACCTTC
-	TRBV14	TRBD1	TRBJ1-2	CASSPRTGYDYGYTF	TGTGCCAGCAGCCCCAGGACAGGGTATGACTATGGCTACACCTTC
-	TRBV5-6	TRBD2	TRBJ2-7	CASSTRGSSGEYEQYF	TGTGCCAGCAGCACCCGAGGGTCTAGCGGGGAATACGAGCAGTACTTC
-	TRBV29-1	TRBD1	TRBJ2-3	CSVEDPGTGRDTQYF	TGCAGCGTTGAAGATCCAGGGACAGGTCGAGATACGCAGTATTTT
-	TRBV7-3	TRBD1	TRBJ2-2	CASSLTRDRGLNTGELFF	TGTGCCAGCAGCTTAACCCGCGACAGGGGGCTTAACACCGGGGAGCTGTTTTTT
-	TRBV6-5	-	TRBJ2-3	CASSIKGADTQYF	TGTGCCAGCAGCATCAAGGGGGCAGATACGCAGTATTTT
-	TRBV10-2	-	TRBJ1-2	CASSGSTYGYTF	TGCGCCAGCAGTGGGAGTACCTATGGCTACACCTTC
-	TRBV7-9	-	TRBJ2-1	CASSLSAGESYNEQFF	TGTGCCAGCAGCTTATCGGCAGGGGAGTCCTACAATGAGCAGTTCTTC
-	TRBV19	-	TRBJ1-6	CASRDFLNSPLHF	TGTGCTTCGAGGGACTTCCTAAATTCACCCCTCCACTTT
-	TRBV3-1/TRBV3-2	TRBD2	TRBJ2-1	CASSRLAGEGEQFF	TGTGCCAGCAGTCGTCTAGCGGGAGAAGGTGAGCAGTTCTTC
-	TRBV3-1/TRBV3-2	TRBD2	TRBJ2-3	CASSPMGAGIKDTQYF	TGTGCCAGCAGCCCCATGGGAGCGGGAATTAAAGATACGCAGTATTTT
-	TRBV21-1	-	TRBJ2-7	CASSEGPYEQYF	TGTGCCAGCAGTGAGGGCCCCTACGAGCAGTACTTC
-	TRBV19	-	TRBJ1-6	CASSMGTRGYNSPLHF	TGTGCCAGTAGTATGGGGACAAGGGGTTATAATTCACCCCTCCACTTT
-	TRBV5-6	-	TRBJ1-1	CASSLVGSGGTGETF	TGTGCCAGCAGCTTGGTAGGGAGTGGGGGGACCGGGGAAACCTTT
few	TRBV6-1	TRBD1	TRBJ1-4	CASSEGTANEKLFF	TGTGCCAGCAGTGAGGGGACAGCTAATGAAAAACTGTTTTTT
-	TRBV5-1	-	TRBJ2-5	CASSLDSPGQETQYF	TGCGCCAGCAGCTTGGATTCGCCGGGACAAGAGACCCAGTACTTC
-	TRBV24-1	TRBD1	TRBJ2-5	CATSDSTGGGETQYF	TGTGCCACCAGTGATTCTACAGGGGGCGGAGAGACCCAGTACTTC
-	TRBV19	-	TRBJ1-2	CASSIGRQLGYTF	TGTGCCAGTAGTATAGGCAGACAACTCGGCTACACCTTC
few	TRBV12-3/TRBV12-4	-	TRBJ1-2	CASSLGQDYGYTF	TGTGCCAGCAGTTTAGGACAGGACTATGGCTACACCTTC
-	TRBV7-2	-	TRBJ1-5	CASSLPRGSQHF	TGTGCCAGCAGCTTACCCCGGGGGTCCCAGCATTTT
-	TRBV5-1	TRBD2	TRBJ2-1	CASSPGFLAESYNEQFF	TGCGCCAGCAGCCCGGGATTTCTAGCGGAGTCCTACAATGAGCAGTTCTTC
-	TRBV25-1	TRBD1	TRBJ2-2	CASSGLLRQGFNTGELFF	TGTGCCAGCAGTGGCCTTCTGAGACAGGGCTTCAACACCGGGGAGCTGTTTTTT
-	TRBV7-3	TRBD2	TRBJ2-3	CASSSPGLERADTQYF	TGTGCCAGCAGCTCCCCGGGACTAGAAAGGGCAGATACGCAGTATTTT
-	TRBV9	-	TRBJ2-2	CASSVTAITGELFF	TGTGCCAGCAGCGTAACAGCAATCACCGGGGAGCTGTTTTTT
-	TRBV6-5	TRBD1	TRBJ1-2	CASSRDRGLWGYTF	TGTGCCAGCAGTCGTGACAGGGGGCTTTGGGGCTACACCTTC
-	TRBV29-1	-	TRBJ2-7	CSVLSGLSYEQYF	TGCAGCGTCCTTAGCGGCCTCTCCTACGAGCAGTACTTC
once	TRBV7-9	-	TRBJ2-7	CASSSAYGGGVDEQYF	TGTGCCAGCAGCTCCGCCTACGGGGGTGGGGTGGACGAGCAGTACTTC
-	TRBV23-1	-	TRBJ2-7	CASSHTQPTPYEQYF	TGCGCCAGCAGTCATACACAGCCTACCCCCTACGAGCAGTACTTC
-	TRBV6-5	TRBD2	TRBJ2-3	CASSLRGGRGDTQYF	TGTGCCAGCAGCCTCCGGGGGGGCCGGGGAGATACGCAGTATTTT
-	TRBV5-1	-	TRBJ1-1	CASSKDRGLSEAFF	TGCGCCAGCAGCAAGGACAGAGGACTTTCTGAAGCTTTCTTT
-	TRBV6-5	-	TRBJ2-2	CASSYGPPGELFF	TGTGCCAGCAGTTACGGCCCCCCCGGGGAGCTGTTTTTT
-	TRBV5-1	TRBD2	TRBJ2-3	CASSFGTSRTQDTQYF	TGCGCCAGCAGCTTTGGGACTAGCCGCACTCAAGATACGCAGTATTTT
-	TRBV5-1	TRBD2	TRBJ2-2	CASSWTLAGGPGEELFF	TGCGCCAGCAGCTGGACCCTAGCGGGGGGGCCAGGGGAGGAGCTGTTTTTT
-	TRBV13	TRBD2	TRBJ2-5	CASSFRTSGSRETQYF	TGTGCCAGCAGCTTCCGGACTAGCGGGAGTCGAGAGACCCAGTACTTC
-	TRBV11-2	TRBD2	TRBJ2-3	CASGTLGRGRQTDTQYF	TGTGCCAGCGGGACCTTGGGGAGGGGACGGCAAACAGATACGCAGTATTTT
-	TRBV5-6	-	TRBJ1-4	CASMVWGLEEKLFF	TGTGCCAGCATGGTGTGGGGGCTCGAGGAAAAACTGTTTTTT
-	TRBV19	-	TRBJ1-6	CASSAGAGSPLHF	TGTGCCAGTAGCGCAGGGGCAGGGTCACCCCTCCACTTT
-	TRBV6-5	-	TRBJ1-2	CARPYRDGYTF	TGTGCCAGACCATACAGGGATGGCTACACCTTC
-	TRBV7-9	TRBD1	TRBJ2-1	CASSPDRGSYNEQFF	TGTGCCAGCAGCCCGGACAGGGGCTCTTACAATGAGCAGTTCTTC
-	TRBV7-9	TRBD2	TRBJ2-5	CASSLAGTSGETQYF	TGTGCCAGCAGCTTAGCTGGGACTAGCGGCGAGACCCAGTACTTC
-	TRBV6-5	-	TRBJ1-1	CASGGRTENTEAFF	TGTGCCAGCGGGGGCCGGACGGAGAACACTGAAGCTTTCTTT
-	TRBV20-1	-	TRBJ1-1	CRGGGNEAFF	TGCAGAGGTGGGGGGAATGAAGCTTTCTTT
-	TRBV12-3/TRBV12-4	-	TRBJ2-1	CASSFSGNDEFF	TGTGCCAGCAGTTTCTCGGGGAACGATGAGTTCTTC